What follows are 23 T cell receptor beta chains derived from one specimen sequenced in a study of neoadjuvant anti-PD-1 for oral cavity cancer. Sequencing was performed with immunoSEQ multiplex PCR; in TCRdb, only in-frame clones are kept and a portion is missing. Among fewer than 35,000 clones, 87% were seen once, and the ten largest hold roughly 3.4%. Specimen: PBMCs, collected before nivolumab (anti-PD-1) treatment. The receptors here all came from a person aged 35-79 years with oral cavity squamous cell carcinoma.

The V and J genes are TRBV11-2 and TRBJ2-1; 8 positions agree with TRBD2. The CDR3 consists of 14 residues. V trimming: 1 base; J trimming: 9 bases; junction bases outside the gene matches: 5. From germline, CDR1 is SGHAT and CDR2 FQNNGV. The CDR3 loop is CASSLVRGGSEQFF. CDR3 nucleotide sequence: TGTGCCAGCAGCTTAGTTCGGGGGGGAAGTGAGCAGTTCTTC.

The chain uses TRBV7-6 and TRBJ1-2, with a possible D match to TRBD1 (5 bases). The germline CDR1 and CDR2 sequences are SGHVS and FNYEAQ. The germline V and J ends were trimmed by 5 bases and 13 bases, with 17 bases remaining between them. This CDR3 comprises 12 residues. This chain's CDR3 is CASSPGTDSCTF. DNA for the CDR3: TGTGCCAGCAGCCCGGGGACGGATTCCTGCACCTTC.

The gene calls are TRBV7-8 and TRBJ2-3; 9 nucleotides agree with TRBD1. The germline V gene has CDR1 SGHVS and CDR2 FQNEAQ. This CDR3 region has 16 residues. V was clipped by 5 bases and J by 2 bases; unmatched bases: 8. The CDR3 reads CASSLGTGRDTDTQYF. The CDR3 DNA reads as TGTGCCAGCAGCCTGGGGACAGGGAGAGACACAGATACGCAGTATTTT.

The gene calls are TRBV6-1 and TRBJ1-1; no firm D call. The CDR3 consists of 13 residues. Germline values: CDR1 MNHNS, CDR2 SASEGT. Trimming removed 6 bases from V and 1 base from J, with 9 bases in between. The CDR3 nucleotides read TGTGCCAGCAGCGAGACGGGGAACACTGAAGCTTTCTTT. Its translation: CASSETGNTEAFF.

The chain has TRBV5-6 and TRBJ1-6; D unresolved. The V gene lost 4 bases and the J gene lost 4 bases, with 9 bases spanning the gap. The CDR3 spans 14 residues. From germline, CDR1 is SGHDT and CDR2 YYEEEE. CDR3: CASSPRKYNSPLHF. CDR3 bases: TGTGCCAGCAGCCCAAGAAAGTATAATTCACCCCTCCACTTT.

The V call is TRBV11-3, the J call TRBJ1-1; TRBD1 aligns across 8 bases. Trimming removed 0 bases from V and 1 base from J; junction bases left unmatched: 1. Germline V gives CDR1 SGHNT, CDR2 YENEEA. This CDR3 is 15 amino acids long. CDR3 coding DNA: TGTGCCAGCAGCTTAGACGGACAGGGGAACACTGAAGCTTTCTTT. Residues: CASSLDGQGNTEAFF. Filled out from reference TRBV11-3 and TRBJ1-1, the complete variable domain reads EAGVVQSPRYKIIEKKQPVAFWCNPISGHNTLYWYLQNLGQGPELLIRYENEEAVDDSQLPKDRFSAERLKGVDSTLKIQPAELGDSAVYLCASSLDGQGNTEAFFGQGTRLTVV.

This rearrangement joins TRBV5-1 to TRBJ2-1; 14 positions match TRBD2. V was clipped by 2 bases and J by 10 bases; unmatched bases: 5. CDR1 and CDR2 from the germline V gene are SGHRS and YFSETQ. CDR3 length equals 15 residues. The CDR3 is CASSFGTSGGREQFF. Here the CDR3 DNA reads TGCGCCAGCAGCTTTGGGACTAGCGGGGGCCGAGAGCAGTTCTTC. Filled out from reference TRBV5-1 and TRBJ2-1, the complete variable domain reads KAGVTQTPRYLIKTRGQQVTLSCSPISGHRSVSWYQQTPGQGLQFLFEYFSETQRNKGNFPGRFSGRQFSNSRSEMNVSTLELGDSALYLCASSFGTSGGREQFFGPGTRLTVL.

This clone appeared once. CDR3 in amino acids: CASSLTRGASTNEKLFF. DNA for the CDR3: TGCGCCAGCAGCCTTACGCGGGGGGCGTCTACTAATGAAAAACTGTTTTTT. The J gene is TRBJ1-4, the V gene TRBV4-1; possible D gene TRBD1, 6 bases. Germline V lookup: CDR1 MGHRA, CDR2 YSYEKL. The V end was cut by 4 bases, the J end by 2 bases, with 17 bases between. This CDR3 contains 17 residues.

The chain links TRBV11-2 to TRBJ1-5, with no clear D. The CDR3 contains 13 residues. V lost 1 base, J lost 7 bases, and 8 bases lay in between. Germline-derived CDR1 and CDR2 are SGHAT and FQNNGV. CDR3 coding DNA: TGTGCCAGCAGCTTAGGGATAGGGCAGCCCCAGCATTTT. Its translation: CASSLGIGQPQHF.

This chain uses TRBV13 with TRBJ2-7; D remains ambiguous. V was cut by 2 bases and J by 1 base, with 15 bases left in between. CDR1 and CDR2 from the germline V gene are PRHDT and FYEKMQ (reference sequence). The CDR3 has 16 residues. CDR3 in DNA: TGTGCCAGCAGCTTAAGGCTCCGCGCCTCTTCCTACGAGCAGTACTTC. Its translation is CASSLRLRASSYEQYF.

This clone has just one count. The genes are TRBV7-2 and TRBJ2-5; 10 bases map to TRBD2. Trimming at V came to 5 bases and at J to 4 bases, leaving 10 bases not matched to a gene. This CDR3 region has 16 residues. Germline lookup yields CDR1 SGHTA and CDR2 FQGNSA. The CDR3, as DNA: TGTGCCAGCAGCCCTATCGCAGCGGGGGGGCCAGAGACCCAGTACTTC. Amino acid sequence: CASSPIAAGGPETQYF.

V usage is TRBV5-1 and J usage is TRBJ2-7; D not certain. Trimming cost V 1 base and J 3 bases, with 5 bases left between them. The germline gives CDR1 SGHRS, CDR2 YFSETQ. This CDR3 has 12 amino acids. The CDR3: CASSLPGYEQYF. For the CDR3, the DNA is TGCGCCAGCAGCTTGCCGGGCTACGAGCAGTACTTC.

The V call is TRBV5-1, the J call TRBJ2-6; D call uncertain. This CDR3 has 16 residues. CDR1 SGHRS and CDR2 YFSETQ come from the germline V gene. Trimming cost V 4 bases and J 6 bases, with 17 bases left between them. The CDR3 DNA reads as TGCGCCAGCAGCCCAGAAGTCCCGGGCATGGCCAACGTCCTGACTTTC. This encodes CASSPEVPGMANVLTF.

The chain carries TRBV9 and TRBJ2-1, with a possible D match to TRBD1 (5 bases). Between the trimmed V and J ends, which lost 0 bases and 3 bases, there was a span of 13 bases. CDR1 is SGDLS, CDR2 YYNGEE, per germline. CDR3 length: 16 amino acids. CDR3: CASSVAGLENYNEQFF. In nucleotides, the CDR3 is TGTGCCAGCAGCGTAGCAGGGTTAGAAAACTACAATGAGCAGTTCTTC.

The chain couples TRBV9 to TRBJ2-5, with TRBD2 identical over 8 bases. V trimming: 0 bases; J trimming: 1 base; junction bases outside the gene matches: 5. Germline CDR1 is SGDLS and CDR2 is YYNGEE. The CDR3 contains 16 residues. In DNA form, the CDR3 reads TGTGCCAGCAGCGTAGGTATAGCGGGGCTCCAAGAGACCCAGTACTTC. It is translated as CASSVGIAGLQETQYF.

There are a few counts of this clone. The chain joins TRBV4-3 to TRBJ2-1; tentatively, D is TRBD2 (6 bases). Trimming took 0 bases from V and 2 from J, leaving 14 bases between them. Per the germline V gene, CDR1 is LGHNA and CDR2 is YSLEER. This CDR3 spans 17 amino acids. DNA of the CDR3: TGCGCCAGCAGCCAAGATCTAAGCGGGCAGCCCTACAATGAGCAGTTCTTC. This gives the protein CASSQDLSGQPYNEQFF.

The chain is built from TRBV18 and TRBJ2-7, with D tentatively TRBD1 or TRBD2 (5 bases each). V lost 5 bases and J lost 1, with 12 bases in between. Germline values: CDR1 KGHSH, CDR2 LQKENI. The CDR3 has 14 amino acids. This CDR3 reads CASSASGRSYEQYF. The CDR3 DNA reads TGTGCCAGCTCAGCCTCGGGACGGTCCTACGAGCAGTACTTC.

V and J are TRBV5-5 and TRBJ1-1; TRBD1 might be the D (6 bases). Germline V CDR1 and CDR2: SGHKS, YYEKEE (reference sequence). With 0 bases removed from V and 4 bases from J, the gap between germline ends came to 22 bases. There are 18 residues in the CDR3. The CDR3, as DNA: TGTGCCAGCAGCTTGGAACCGGGGTGGAGGGGGGCAGGCACTGAAGCTTTCTTT. Encoded protein: CASSLEPGWRGAGTEAFF.

The chain recombines TRBV7-9 with TRBJ1-1, with a possible D match to TRBD1 (6 bases). The germline V gene encodes CDR1 SEHNR and CDR2 FQNEAQ (reference sequence). The CDR3 length is 15 residues. Trimming stripped 5 bases from V and 3 bases from J, with 16 bases between. The DNA of the CDR3 is TGTGCCAGCAGCCCAATAGGGGGGAAGGACACTGAAGCTTTCTTT. Translating it yields CASSPIGGKDTEAFF.

This clone appeared once. The chain couples TRBV5-1 to TRBJ2-1; a possible D gene is TRBD1 (5 bases). Germline V gene sequence: CDR1 SGHRS, CDR2 YFSETQ. The CDR3 is 15 amino acids. The ends were cut back, 0 bases at V and 4 bases at J, with 11 bases in the middle. CDR3 sequence reads: CASSLAGRDYNEQFF. The CDR3 nucleotides read TGCGCCAGCAGCTTGGCGGGCAGGGATTACAATGAGCAGTTCTTC.

This clone was seen only once. V and J are TRBV18 and TRBJ2-5; D may be TRBD1 (5 bases). CDR1 and CDR2 from the germline V gene are KGHSH and LQKENI. Trimming shortened V by 5 bases and J by 5 bases, and 12 bases separated the two germline ends. The CDR3 runs 13 residues. The CDR3 spells CASSGSGQETQYF. DNA of the CDR3: TGTGCCAGCTCAGGGTCAGGGCAGGAGACCCAGTACTTC.

CDR3 loop: CASSSTRTVPNQPQHF. The CDR3 DNA reads as TGTGCCAGCAGCTCTACGCGGACAGTTCCCAATCAGCCCCAGCATTTT. The V gene is TRBV7-2, the J gene TRBJ1-5; a weak D match, TRBD1 (6 bases). There are 16 residues in the CDR3. The V gene lost 4 bases and the J gene lost 3 bases, with 16 bases spanning the gap. Germline assignment: CDR1 SGHTA and CDR2 FQGNSA.

The J gene is TRBJ1-4, the V gene TRBV10-1, with TRBD1 matching 7 bases. Germline V gene lookup returns CDR1 WNHNN and CDR2 SYGVQD (reference sequence). J lost 4 bases, V lost 11 bases, and 19 bases had no gene match. The CDR3 runs 17 residues. The CDR3 loop is CASPRDRAFIGNEKLFF. The CDR3 DNA sequence: TGCGCCTCGCCCAGGGACAGAGCGTTTATAGGTAATGAAAAACTGTTTTTT.